The clone carrying this T cell receptor (beta chain) was recorded once. Its antigen remains unknown. This specimen comes from a study of OX40 agonist ivuxolimab in advanced cancers. About the study: From roughly 23 to 90 years was the age range, with a mean of roughly 64 years, and around 84% were male. Partial responses were achieved by three patients, one with hepatocellular carcinoma and two with cutaneous melanoma. Overall study results and limits: Among the lowest levels of clonal expansion were found in partial responders at 0.1-3.0 mg/kg.

The assay was immunoSEQ multiplex PCR, and TCRdb's table has in-frame clones only and misses some. The sample consists of about 46,000 clones, 88% of them appearing once. V gave up 6 bases and J gave up 0 bases, with 9 bases separating them. The CDR3 extends over 14 amino acids. Sampling of blood occurred at baseline, cycle 4 day 1, and cycle 7 day 1. Material: CD4+ or CD8+ T cells sorted from blood, obtained in a trial of the OX40 agonist ivuxolimab. This sequence was found in an adult with an advanced solid tumor such as melanoma, head and neck, liver or kidney cancer. The V call is TRBV5-3, the J call TRBJ1-4; no definite D call. TRBV5-3 qualifies as an ORF whose function is uncertain. The CDR3 DNA reads as TGTGCCAGAATCACAGTAGCAACTAATGAAAAACTGTTTTTT. This gives the protein CARITVATNEKLFF.